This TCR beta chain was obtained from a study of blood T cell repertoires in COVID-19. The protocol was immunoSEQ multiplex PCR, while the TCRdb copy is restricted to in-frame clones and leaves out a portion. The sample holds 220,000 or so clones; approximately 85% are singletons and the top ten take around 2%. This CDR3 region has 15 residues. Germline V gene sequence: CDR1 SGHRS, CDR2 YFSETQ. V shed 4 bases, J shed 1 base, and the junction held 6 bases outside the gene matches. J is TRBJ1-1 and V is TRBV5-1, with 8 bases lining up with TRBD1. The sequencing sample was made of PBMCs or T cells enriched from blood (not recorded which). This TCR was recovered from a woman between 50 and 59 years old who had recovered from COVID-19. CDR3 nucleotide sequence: TGCGCCAGCAGCCCAGGTGGGACAGGGAACACTGAAGCTTTCTTT. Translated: CASSPGGTGNTEAFF.